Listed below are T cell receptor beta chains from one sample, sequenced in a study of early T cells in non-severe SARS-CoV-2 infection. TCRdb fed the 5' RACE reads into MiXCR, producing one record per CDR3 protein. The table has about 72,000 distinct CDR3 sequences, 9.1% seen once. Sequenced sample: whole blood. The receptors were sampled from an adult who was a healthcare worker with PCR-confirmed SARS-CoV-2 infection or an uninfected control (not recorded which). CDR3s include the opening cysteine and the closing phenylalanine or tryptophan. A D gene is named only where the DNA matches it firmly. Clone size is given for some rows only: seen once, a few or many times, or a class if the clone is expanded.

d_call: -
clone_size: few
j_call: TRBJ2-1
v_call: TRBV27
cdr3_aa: CASSLSAGPFGEFF
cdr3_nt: TGTGCCAGCAGTTTATCGGCCGGACCGTTCGGGGAATTCTTC

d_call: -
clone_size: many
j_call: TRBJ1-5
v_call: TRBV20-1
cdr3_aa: CSARSGSNQPQHF
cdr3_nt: TGCAGTGCTAGATCGGGGAGCAATCAGCCCCAGCATTTT

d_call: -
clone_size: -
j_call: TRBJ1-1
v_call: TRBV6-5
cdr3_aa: CASSPPGWAEAFF
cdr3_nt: TGTGCCAGCAGTCCCCCTGGGTGGGCTGAAGCTTTCTTT

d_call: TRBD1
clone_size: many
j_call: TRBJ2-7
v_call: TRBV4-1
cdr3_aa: CASSQESGGSYEQYF
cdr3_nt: TGCGCCAGCAGCCAGGAGTCAGGGGGCTCCTACGAGCAGTACTTC

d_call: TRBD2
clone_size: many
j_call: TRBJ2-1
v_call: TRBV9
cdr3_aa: CASSVDAGVYNEQFF
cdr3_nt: TGTGCCAGCAGCGTAGACGCGGGGGTTTACAATGAGCAGTTCTTC

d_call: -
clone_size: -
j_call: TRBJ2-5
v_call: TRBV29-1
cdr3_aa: CSVEEGRQETQYF
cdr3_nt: TGCAGCGTTGAAGAAGGGAGGCAAGAGACCCAGTACTTC

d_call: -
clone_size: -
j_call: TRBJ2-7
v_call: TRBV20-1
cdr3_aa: CSASFSPYEQYF
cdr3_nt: TGCAGTGCTAGTTTTTCTCCGTACGAGCAGTACTTC

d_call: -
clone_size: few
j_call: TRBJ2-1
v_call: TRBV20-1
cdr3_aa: CSARPGGVHEDEQFF
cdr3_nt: TGCAGTGCTAGACCCGGGGGAGTTCACGAGGATGAGCAGTTCTTC

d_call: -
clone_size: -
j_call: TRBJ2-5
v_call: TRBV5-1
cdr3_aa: CASRPNQETQYF
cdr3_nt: TGCGCCAGCAGACCCAATCAAGAGACCCAGTACTTC

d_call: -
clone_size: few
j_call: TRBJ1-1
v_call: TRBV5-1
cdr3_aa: CASSLDPNTEAFF
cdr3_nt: TGCGCCAGCAGCCTCGACCCGAACACTGAAGCTTTCTTT

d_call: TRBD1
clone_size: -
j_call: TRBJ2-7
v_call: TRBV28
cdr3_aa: CVSSSGTVSYEQYF
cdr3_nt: TGTGTCAGCAGTTCCGGGACAGTCTCCTACGAGCAGTACTTC